The 11 T cell receptor beta chains reported below all come from one sample, sequenced in a study of T cells in Graves' hyperthyroidism and ophthalmopathy. Amplification of TCR beta CDR3 regions was performed using RNA transcripts as template. An initial round of RT-PCR targeting the TCR CDR3 relied on the HTBI primer set. From the multiplex PCR reads, TCRdb called clonotypes with MiXCR, one entry per CDR3 protein. The table shows approximately 400,000 distinct CDR3 sequences, with approximately 12% occurring only once. Sequenced material: blood. The receptors shown here come from a man aged 25 to 40 with Graves' hyperthyroidism that later progressed to Graves' ophthalmopathy.

CDR3 nucleotide sequence: TGTGCCAGCAGCGTCCCGACTAGCGGGGGGGAGCGAAACATTCAGTACTTC. It specifies CASSVPTSGGERNIQYF. This chain links TRBV9 with TRBJ2-4; 14 nucleotides line up with TRBD2. Germline assignment: CDR1 SGDLS and CDR2 YYNGEE. The V and J ends lost 2 bases and 6 bases, in that order; junction bases with no gene match: 7. This CDR3 has 17 residues.

This clonotype was detected many times. The CDR3 nucleotides read TGTGCCAGCTATTTCGCGGACGAAGCTTTCTTT. It encodes CASYFADEAFF. The V gene is TRBV2, the J gene TRBJ1-1; D is undetermined. There are 11 residues in the CDR3. V was trimmed by 8 bases and J by 8 bases, leaving 12 bases between them. Germline V gene data show CDR1 as SNHLY and CDR2 as FYNNEI.

This clonotype has a handful of counts. The CDR3 bases are TGTGCCAGCAGTTTCGACGGAGCTGGAAACACCATATATTTT. Translating it yields CASSFDGAGNTIYF. The chain employs TRBV12-3 or TRBV12-4 and TRBJ1-3; D unresolved. The CDR3 has 14 amino acids. V was shortened by 3 bases and J by 2 bases, with 8 bases between the two germline ends.

This clonotype has ten or more counts. This chain uses TRBV11-2 with TRBJ2-7, with 7 nucleotides matching TRBD1. The CDR3 covers 17 residues. The V segment lost 5 bases and the J segment 0 bases; nucleotides outside the gene matches: 13. Germline CDR1 reads SGHAT; CDR2 reads FQNNGV. The chain's CDR3 is CASSPRAGTANSYEQYF. The CDR3 bases are TGTGCCAGCAGCCCAAGGGCCGGGACAGCAAACTCCTACGAGCAGTACTTC.

This clonotype was picked up a small number of times. This sequence joins TRBV19 and TRBJ2-5; 7 bases are shared with TRBD2. The CDR3 is 13 residues long. Trimming at V came to 7 bases and at J to 4 bases, leaving 6 bases not matched to a gene. Germline V CDR1 and CDR2: LNHDA, SQIVND (reference sequence). The DNA of the CDR3 is TGTGCCAGTAAGCGGGGTCCCGCAGAGACCCAGTACTTC. It is translated as CASKRGPAETQYF.

This chain joins TRBV6-1 and TRBJ1-5; maybe TRBD1 (6 bases). CDR3 size: 16 residues. Germline-derived CDR1 and CDR2 are MNHNS and SASEGT. V lost 6 bases to trimming and J lost 0 bases, with 15 bases between them. As DNA, the CDR3 is TGTGCCAGCAGCAGAACAGGGATACATAGCAATCAGCCCCAGCATTTT. It translates to CASSRTGIHSNQPQHF.

Concerning this clonotype itself: This clone may be a read error of a much larger clone one base away. The chain recombines TRBV7-9 with TRBJ2-5; 9 positions match TRBD1. The CDR3 length is 18 residues. CDR1 is SEHNR and CDR2 is FQNEAQ in the germline V gene (reference sequence). Trimming removed 5 bases from V and 6 bases from J; junction bases left unmatched: 19. The CDR3 DNA sequence: TGTGCCAGCAGCGCAACACATCCGGGACAGGGTACCGTAAAGACCCAGTACTTC. Translation: CASSATHPGQGTVKTQYF.

This clonotype was detected ten times or more. The chain is built from TRBV2 and TRBJ2-3; 12 bases are shared with TRBD1. Germline values: CDR1 SNHLY, CDR2 FYNNEI. CDR3 length: 16 amino acids. Unmatched junction bases numbered 5, after V lost 4 bases and J lost 3 bases. CDR3 region: CASSGGTGGGTDTQYF. The CDR3 nucleotides are TGTGCCAGCAGTGGCGGGACAGGGGGCGGAACAGATACGCAGTATTTT.

This clonotype appeared many times. The chain recombines TRBV2 with TRBJ2-7; 7 nucleotides match TRBD1. The CDR3 runs to 16 residues. Trimming at V came to 6 bases and at J to 0 bases, leaving 11 bases not matched to a gene. Germline values: CDR1 SNHLY, CDR2 FYNNEI. The CDR3, as DNA: TGTGCCAGCAGCCTACAGGGGTCATACCTCTCCTACGAGCAGTACTTC. Protein sequence: CASSLQGSYLSYEQYF.

This clonotype occurred many times. V and J are TRBV28 and TRBJ2-7, with D maybe TRBD2 (6 bases). Germline lookup yields CDR1 MDHEN and CDR2 SYDVKM. Trimming stripped 7 bases from V and 1 base from J, with 14 bases between. CDR3 length: 14 residues. This chain's CDR3 is CASNPPGRSYEQYF. The CDR3 nucleotides are TGTGCCAGCAACCCGCCGGGGAGGTCCTACGAGCAGTACTTC. The full variable domain, with the rest looked up from reference TRBV28 and TRBJ2-7, is DVKVTQSSRYLVKRTGEKVFLECVQDMDHENMFWYRQDPGLGLRLIYFSYDVKMKEKGDIPEGYSVSREKKERFSLILESASTNQTSMYLCASNPPGRSYEQYFGPGTRLTVT.

This clonotype came up many times. The V gene is TRBV6-1, the J gene TRBJ1-5; possibly TRBD1 for D (5 bases). CDR1 is MNHNS, CDR2 SASEGT, per germline. The length of the CDR3 is 13 residues. V was clipped by 8 bases and J by 7 bases, with 15 bases between them. CDR3 nucleotides: TGTGCCAGCTCCACAGGTTCATGGCAGCCCCAGCATTTT. This sequence encodes CASSTGSWQPQHF.